Listed here are 6 T cell receptor beta chains from one sample, sequenced in a study of cytomegalovirus exposure and HLA in healthy donors. It was with 60 Vbeta and 13 Jbeta primers that the PCR ran. Repertoires were generated with immunoSEQ multiplex PCR, while TCRdb's copy carries only in-frame clones and drops some. Among approximately 140,000 clones listed, about 70% were seen once. Material for sequencing was PBMCs. These receptors were taken from a man between 18 and 35 years old in good health and CMV-seronegative.

The rearrangement joins TRBV13 to TRBJ2-7; D is unresolved. The CDR3 spans 14 residues. Trimming pared 3 bases from V and 1 base from J, leaving 10 bases between. Germline CDR1 PRHDT, CDR2 FYEKMQ (reference sequence). The CDR3 nucleotides read TGTGCCAGCAGCTTTTTTGGCAATTCCTACGAGCAGTACTTC. The encoded protein is CASSFFGNSYEQYF.

A word on this clone: Mismatch with germline at one junction end may stem from a read error. The genes are TRBV10-2 and TRBJ2-7; 9 nucleotides line up with TRBD2. This CDR3 is 20 amino acids long. The germline CDR1 and CDR2 sequences are WSHSY and SAAADI. The CDR3 DNA is TGCACCAGCAGTGAGTCGGCCCGAGTAATGATAGCGGGGGCCTCCTACGAGCAGTACTTC. This gives the protein CTSSESARVMIAGASYEQYF.

V usage is TRBV25-1 and J usage is TRBJ2-7; no clear D. Looked up from germline, CDR1 is MGHDK and CDR2 is SYGVNS. CDR3 length: 11 residues. V lost 4 bases and J 3 bases, leaving 4 bases between the germline ends. Here the CDR3 reads CASSGHYEQYF. In DNA, the CDR3 is TGTGCCAGCAGTGGTCACTACGAGCAGTACTTC.

V is TRBV29-1 and J is TRBJ2-2; D perhaps matches TRBD2 (6 bases). Germline V lookup: CDR1 SQVTM, CDR2 ANQGSEA. Trimming cost V 2 bases and J 6 bases, with 7 bases left between them. This CDR3 is built from 12 residues. In nucleotides, the CDR3 is TGCAGCGTTGAATGGGGGGCCGGGGAGCTGTTTTTT. Its translation: CSVEWGAGELFF.

This rearrangement joins TRBV30 to TRBJ2-1; 11 bases fit TRBD2. The germline CDR1 and CDR2 sequences are GTSNPN and SVGIG (reference sequence). The CDR3 runs to 15 residues. J was trimmed by 2 bases and V by 6 bases; bases with no gene match: 6. The chain's CDR3 is CACRRLAGPYNEQFF. CDR3 DNA: TGTGCCTGCAGACGACTAGCGGGGCCCTACAATGAGCAGTTCTTC. Full variable domain (missing parts from reference TRBV30 and TRBJ2-1): SQTIHQWPATLVQPVGSPLSLECTVEGTSNPNLYWYRQAAGRGLQLLFYSVGIGQISSEVPQNLSASRPQDRQFILSSKKLLLSDSGFYLCACRRLAGPYNEQFFGPGTRLTVL.

This chain joins TRBV18 and TRBJ1-2, with a weak D call TRBD1 (5 bases). This CDR3 contains 14 residues. Germline assignment: CDR1 KGHSH and CDR2 LQKENI. V was trimmed by 3 bases and J by 4 bases, leaving 12 bases between them. In DNA, the CDR3 is TGTGCCAGCTCACCGGAGGGACGGGCCTATGGCTACACCTTC. Amino acid sequence: CASSPEGRAYGYTF.